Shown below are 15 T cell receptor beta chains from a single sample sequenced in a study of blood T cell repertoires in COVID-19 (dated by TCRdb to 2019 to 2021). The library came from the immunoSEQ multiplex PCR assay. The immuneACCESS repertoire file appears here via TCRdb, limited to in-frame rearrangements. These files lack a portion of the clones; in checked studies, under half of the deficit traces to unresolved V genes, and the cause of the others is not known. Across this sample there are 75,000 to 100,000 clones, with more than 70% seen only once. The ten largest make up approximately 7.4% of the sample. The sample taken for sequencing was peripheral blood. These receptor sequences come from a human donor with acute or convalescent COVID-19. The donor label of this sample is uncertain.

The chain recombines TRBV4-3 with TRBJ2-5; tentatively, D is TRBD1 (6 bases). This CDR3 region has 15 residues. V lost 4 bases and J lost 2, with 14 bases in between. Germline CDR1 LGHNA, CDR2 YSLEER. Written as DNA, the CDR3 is TGCGCCAGCAGCCTTTGGACAGAACGTCAAGAGACCCAGTACTTC. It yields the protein CASSLWTERQETQYF.

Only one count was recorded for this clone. Here the CDR3 DNA reads TGTGCCAGCAGTTTTGACAGTGGCTCTGGAAACACCATATATTTT. Translated, it gives CASSFDSGSGNTIYF. The rearrangement joins TRBV28 to TRBJ1-3; TRBD1 might be the D (5 bases). CDR3 length: 15 residues. Trimming shortened V by 3 bases and J by 0 bases, and 9 bases separated the two germline ends. The germline V gene encodes CDR1 MDHEN and CDR2 SYDVKM.

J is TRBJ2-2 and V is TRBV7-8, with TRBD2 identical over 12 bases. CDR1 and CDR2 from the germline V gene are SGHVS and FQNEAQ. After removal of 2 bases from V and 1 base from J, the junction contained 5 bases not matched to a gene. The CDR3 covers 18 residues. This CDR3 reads CASSLKLAGGRNTGELFF. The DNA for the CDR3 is TGTGCCAGCAGCTTAAAACTAGCGGGGGGCCGGAACACCGGGGAGCTGTTTTTT. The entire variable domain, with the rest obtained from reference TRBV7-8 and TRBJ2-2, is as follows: GAGVSQSPRYKVAKRGQDVALRCDPISGHVSLFWYQQALGQGPEFLTYFQNEAQLDKSGLPSDRFFAERPEGSVSTLKIQRTQQEDSAVYLCASSLKLAGGRNTGELFFGEGSRLTVL.

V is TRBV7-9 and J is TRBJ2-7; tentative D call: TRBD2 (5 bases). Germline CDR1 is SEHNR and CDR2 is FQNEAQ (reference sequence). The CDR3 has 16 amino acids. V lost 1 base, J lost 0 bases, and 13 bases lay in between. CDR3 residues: CASSLVVALRSYEQYF. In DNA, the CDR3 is TGTGCCAGCAGCTTAGTTGTAGCGCTCCGCTCCTACGAGCAGTACTTC.

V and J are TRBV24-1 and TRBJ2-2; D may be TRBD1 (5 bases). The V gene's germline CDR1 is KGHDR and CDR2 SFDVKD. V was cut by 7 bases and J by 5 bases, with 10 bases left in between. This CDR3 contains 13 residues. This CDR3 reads CATSQGGTGELFF. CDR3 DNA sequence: TGTGCCACCAGCCAGGGTGGAACCGGGGAGCTGTTTTTT.

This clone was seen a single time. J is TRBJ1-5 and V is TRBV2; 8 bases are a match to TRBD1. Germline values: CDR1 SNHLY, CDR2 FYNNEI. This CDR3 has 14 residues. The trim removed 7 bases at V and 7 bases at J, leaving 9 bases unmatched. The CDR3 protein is CASMIGQGAQPQHF. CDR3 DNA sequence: TGTGCCAGCATGATAGGACAGGGAGCCCAGCCCCAGCATTTT.

The CDR3 DNA is TGTGCCACGGCCGAGGCAGGGTTCTCCTACGAGCAGTACTTC. This encodes CATAEAGFSYEQYF. The rearrangement links TRBV6-5 to TRBJ2-7; D possibly corresponds to TRBD1 (5 bases). With 10 bases removed from V and 0 bases from J, the gap between germline ends came to 16 bases. The CDR3 is made up of 14 amino acids. The germline V gene encodes CDR1 MNHEY and CDR2 SVGAGI.

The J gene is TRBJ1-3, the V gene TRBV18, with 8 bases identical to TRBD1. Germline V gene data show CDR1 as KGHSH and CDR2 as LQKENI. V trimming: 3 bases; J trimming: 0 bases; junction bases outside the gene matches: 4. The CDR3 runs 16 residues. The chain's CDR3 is CASSPDRGSSGNTIYF. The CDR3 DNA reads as TGTGCCAGCTCACCCGACAGGGGTAGCTCTGGAAACACCATATATTTT.

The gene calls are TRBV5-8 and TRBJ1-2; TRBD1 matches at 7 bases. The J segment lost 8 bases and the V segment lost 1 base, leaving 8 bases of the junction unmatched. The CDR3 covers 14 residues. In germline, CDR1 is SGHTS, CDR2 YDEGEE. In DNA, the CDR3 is TGTGCCAGCAGCTTGTTTACAGGGGCGACAGGCTACACCTTC. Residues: CASSLFTGATGYTF.

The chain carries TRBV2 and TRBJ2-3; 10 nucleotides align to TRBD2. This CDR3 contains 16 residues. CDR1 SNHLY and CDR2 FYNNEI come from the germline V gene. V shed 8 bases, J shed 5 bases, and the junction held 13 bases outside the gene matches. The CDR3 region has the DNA TGTGCCAGCGTCCCCCACGAAGCGGGGGGGCGAGATACGCAGTATTTT. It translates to CASVPHEAGGRDTQYF.

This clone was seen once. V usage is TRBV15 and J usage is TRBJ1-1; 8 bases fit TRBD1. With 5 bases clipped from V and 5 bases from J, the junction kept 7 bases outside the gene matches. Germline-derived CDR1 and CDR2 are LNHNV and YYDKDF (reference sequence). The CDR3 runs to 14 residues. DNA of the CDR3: TGTGCCACCAGCGGAACAGGGGGGTGGACTGAAGCTTTCTTT. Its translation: CATSGTGGWTEAFF.

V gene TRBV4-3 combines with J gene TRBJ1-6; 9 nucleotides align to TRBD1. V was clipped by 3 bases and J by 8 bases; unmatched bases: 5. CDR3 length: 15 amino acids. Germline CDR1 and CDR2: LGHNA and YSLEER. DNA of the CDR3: TGCGCCAGCAGCCACCAACGGGACAGGGATTCACCCCTCCACTTT. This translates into CASSHQRDRDSPLHF.

The CDR3, as DNA: TGTGCCAGCAGCTTCGACAGGGGCCATGGCTACACCTTC. As protein: CASSFDRGHGYTF. This chain links TRBV7-3 with TRBJ1-2; 8 positions match TRBD1. Per germline, CDR1 SGHTA and CDR2 FQGTGA. J was trimmed by 6 bases and V by 3 bases; bases with no gene match: 3. The CDR3 spans 13 residues.

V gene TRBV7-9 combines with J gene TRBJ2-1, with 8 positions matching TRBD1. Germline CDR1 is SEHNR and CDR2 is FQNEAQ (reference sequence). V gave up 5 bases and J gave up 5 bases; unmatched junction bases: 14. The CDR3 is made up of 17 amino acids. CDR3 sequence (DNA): TGTGCCAGCAGCAGCATCCGACAGGGGTTGGGACACAATGAGCAGTTCTTC. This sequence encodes CASSSIRQGLGHNEQFF.

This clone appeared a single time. For the CDR3, the DNA is TGTGCCAGCAGCGCAGGGGCTAGCGGGTCCCAAGAGACCCAGTACTTC. This codes for CASSAGASGSQETQYF. The chain uses TRBV9 and TRBJ2-5, with TRBD2 matching 8 bases. The CDR3 extends over 16 amino acids. The ends lost 3 bases at V and 1 base at J; junction bases unmatched: 8. Germline CDR1 and CDR2: SGDLS and YYNGEE.